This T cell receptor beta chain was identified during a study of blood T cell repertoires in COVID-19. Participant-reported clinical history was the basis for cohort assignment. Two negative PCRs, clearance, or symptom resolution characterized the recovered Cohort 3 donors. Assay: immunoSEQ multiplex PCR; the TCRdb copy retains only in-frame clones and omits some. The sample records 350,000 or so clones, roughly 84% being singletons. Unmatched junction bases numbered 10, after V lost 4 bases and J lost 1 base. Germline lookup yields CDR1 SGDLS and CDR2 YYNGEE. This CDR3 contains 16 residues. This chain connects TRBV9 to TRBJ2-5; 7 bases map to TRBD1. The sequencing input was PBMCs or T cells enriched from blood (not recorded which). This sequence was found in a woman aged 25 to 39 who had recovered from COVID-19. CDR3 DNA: TGTGCCAGCAGCCCAATACAGGGGTGGGGCCAAGAGACCCAGTACTTC. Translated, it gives CASSPIQGWGQETQYF.